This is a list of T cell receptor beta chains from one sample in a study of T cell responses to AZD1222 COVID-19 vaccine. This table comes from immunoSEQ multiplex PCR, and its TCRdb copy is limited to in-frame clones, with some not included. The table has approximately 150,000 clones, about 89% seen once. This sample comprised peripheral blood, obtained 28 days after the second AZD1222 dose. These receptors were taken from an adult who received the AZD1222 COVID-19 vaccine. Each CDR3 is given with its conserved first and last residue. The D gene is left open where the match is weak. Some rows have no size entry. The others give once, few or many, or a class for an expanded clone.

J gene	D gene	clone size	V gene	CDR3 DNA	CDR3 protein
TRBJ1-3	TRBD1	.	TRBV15	TGTGCCACCAGCAGAGAGCCTTCGGGACAGATGGGAAACACCATATATTTT	CATSREPSGQMGNTIYF
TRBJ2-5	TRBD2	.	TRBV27	TGTGCCAGCAGTTTATTGGGAGGGATAGAGACCCAGTACTTC	CASSLLGGIETQYF
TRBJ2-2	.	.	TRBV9	TGTGCCAGCAGCGCCAGCGGAGGGGGCACCGGGGAGCTGTTTTTT	CASSASGGGTGELFF
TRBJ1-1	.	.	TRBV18	TGTGCCAGCTCACCACCTACAGTCCGGACGGCTTTCTTT	CASSPPTVRTAFF
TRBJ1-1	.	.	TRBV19	TGTGCCAGTAACGCATTGGGGGCGCGGAACACTGAAGCTTTCTTT	CASNALGARNTEAFF
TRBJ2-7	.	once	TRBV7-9	TGTGCCAGCAGCATAAGGAAGTACGAGCAGTACTTC	CASSIRKYEQYF
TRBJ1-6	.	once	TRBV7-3	TGTGCCAGCAGCTCGACAGTTAATTCACCCCTCCACTTT	CASSSTVNSPLHF
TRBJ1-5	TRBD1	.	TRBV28	TGTGCCAGCACGCTCGTGGGACAGGGTTGGCAGCCCCAGCATTTT	CASTLVGQGWQPQHF
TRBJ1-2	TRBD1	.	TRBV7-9	TGTGCCAGCAGCTTTGGGACAGGTGGGGACTATGGCTACACCTTC	CASSFGTGGDYGYTF
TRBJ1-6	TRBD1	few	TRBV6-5	TGTGCCAGCAGTTTGGGACAGTATAATTCACCCCTCCACTTT	CASSLGQYNSPLHF
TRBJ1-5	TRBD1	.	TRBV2	TGTGCCAGCAGTGCTAGGTACCGGGACAGCAAACATAGCAATCAGCCCCAGCATTTT	CASSARYRDSKHSNQPQHF
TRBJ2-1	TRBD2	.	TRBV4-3	TGCGCCAGCAGCCAAGGGGGGACTAGCGGGGTGATCTATGAGCAGTTCTTC	CASSQGGTSGVIYEQFF
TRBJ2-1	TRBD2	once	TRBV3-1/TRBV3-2	TGTGCCAGCAGCCAACAACTAGCGGTAAGCTCCTACAATGAGCAGTTCTTC	CASSQQLAVSSYNEQFF
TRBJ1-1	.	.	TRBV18	TGTGCCAGCTCACCGTTACCCTTTGCAAATACTGAAGCTTTCTTT	CASSPLPFANTEAFF
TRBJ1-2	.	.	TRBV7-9	TGTGCCAGCAGCTCGCCCCCCCGACAGCAAAACTATGGCTACACCTTC	CASSSPPRQQNYGYTF
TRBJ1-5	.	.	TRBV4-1	TGCGCCAGCAGCCAAGCCAGGGGAAGCAATCAGCCCCAGCATTTT	CASSQARGSNQPQHF
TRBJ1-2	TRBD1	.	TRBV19	TGTGCCAGTAGTACCCAACGGGGACAGCTCTATGGCTACACCTTC	CASSTQRGQLYGYTF
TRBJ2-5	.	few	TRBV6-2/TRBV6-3	TGTGCCAGCAGTTACGGCATGGAAGGTGGAGAGACCCAGTACTTC	CASSYGMEGGETQYF
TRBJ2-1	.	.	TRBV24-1	TGTGCCACCAGTGCCCCGGGACTCAATGAGCAGTTCTTC	CATSAPGLNEQFF
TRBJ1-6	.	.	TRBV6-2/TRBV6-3	TGTGCCAGCAGTTACTACCCCCGCCGTGAAGGGCTTAATTCACCCCTCCACTTT	CASSYYPRREGLNSPLHF
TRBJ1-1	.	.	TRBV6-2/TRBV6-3	TGTGCCAGCAGTTCGACAGAGAACACTGAAGCTTTCTTT	CASSSTENTEAFF
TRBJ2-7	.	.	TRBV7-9	TGTGCCAGCAGCTTGATCGGGGTCCCCTACGAGCAGTACTTC	CASSLIGVPYEQYF
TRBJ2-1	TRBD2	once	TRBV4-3	TGCGCCAGCAGCCAAGACCCTAGCGGGGGTATCTATGAGCAGTTCTTC	CASSQDPSGGIYEQFF
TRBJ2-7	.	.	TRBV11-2	TGTGCCAGCAGTTTAGAGTGGCAGCCCAGCTACGAGCAGTACTTC	CASSLEWQPSYEQYF
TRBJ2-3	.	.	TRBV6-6	TGTGCCAGCGTAGGGCCCAACACAGATACGCAGTATTTT	CASVGPNTDTQYF
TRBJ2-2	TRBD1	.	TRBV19	TGTGCCAGTAGTCCCACCGGGACAGAAACCGGGGAGCTGTTTTTT	CASSPTGTETGELFF
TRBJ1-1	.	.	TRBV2	TGTGCCAGCTTTGTGGCGGCAGCCATGAACACTGAAGCTTTCTTT	CASFVAAAMNTEAFF
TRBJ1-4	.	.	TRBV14	TGTGCCAGCAGCCTCTTGTCCGGGGCCAAACTGTTTTTT	CASSLLSGAKLFF
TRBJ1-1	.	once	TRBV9	TGTGCCAGCAGCGTAGTGGCAGATCTGTACACTGAAGCTTTCTTT	CASSVVADLYTEAFF
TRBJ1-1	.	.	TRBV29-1	TGCAGCGCCGGGGGGGAAGGATACACTGAAGCTTTCTTT	CSAGGEGYTEAFF
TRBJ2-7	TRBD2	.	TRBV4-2	TGTGCCAGCAGCCAAGGCGGACTAGACGGGGGCTACGAGCAGTACTTC	CASSQGGLDGGYEQYF
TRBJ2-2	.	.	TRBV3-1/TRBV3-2	TGTGCCAGCAGCCAATTCTTATCAGGGGAGCTGTTTTTT	CASSQFLSGELFF
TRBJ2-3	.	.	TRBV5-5	TGTGCCAGCAGCACCATCAGGGGCAGCACAGATACGCAGTATTTT	CASSTIRGSTDTQYF
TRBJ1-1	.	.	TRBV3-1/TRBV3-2	TGTGCCAGCAGCCCTCGTCACTTTTGGGACACTGAAGCTTTCTTT	CASSPRHFWDTEAFF
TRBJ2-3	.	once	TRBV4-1	TGCGCCAGCAGCCAAGATGGGTGGGAGAGCACAGATACGCAGTATTTT	CASSQDGWESTDTQYF
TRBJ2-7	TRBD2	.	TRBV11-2	TGTGCCAGCAGCTTAATCGGCCGGCTAGCGGGAGGGTCCTACGAGCAGTACTTC	CASSLIGRLAGGSYEQYF
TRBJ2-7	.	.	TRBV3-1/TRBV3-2	TGTGCCAGCAGCCAATCCTCCTACGAGCAGTACTTC	CASSQSSYEQYF
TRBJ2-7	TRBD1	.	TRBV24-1	TGTGCCACCGCAGGGACAGGGGATCACGAGCAGTACTTC	CATAGTGDHEQYF
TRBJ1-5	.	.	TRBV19	TGTGCCAGTACCCCGACAGAATATCAGCCCCAGCATTTT	CASTPTEYQPQHF
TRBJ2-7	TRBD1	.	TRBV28	TGTGCCAGCAGCGGACAGGGAACCTACGAGCAGTACTTC	CASSGQGTYEQYF
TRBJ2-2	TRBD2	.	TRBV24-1	TGTGCCACCAGTGATCAGACTAGCGGTAACACCGGGGAGCTGTTTTTT	CATSDQTSGNTGELFF
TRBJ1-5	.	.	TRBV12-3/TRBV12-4	TGTGCCAGCAGTTTAAAGGATCAGCCCCAGCATTTT	CASSLKDQPQHF
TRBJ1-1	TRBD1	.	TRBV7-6	TGTGCCAGCAGCCCCCCCGCAGGGGGTGCATATTTAAACACTGCTGCTTTCTTT	CASSPPAGGAYLNTAAFF
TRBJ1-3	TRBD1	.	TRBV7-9	TGTGCCAGCAGGGCGGGACAGGGGATGGGAAACACCATATATTTT	CASRAGQGMGNTIYF
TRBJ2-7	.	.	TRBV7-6	TGTGCCAGCAGCTTATGGGACGGCTACGAGCAGTACTTC	CASSLWDGYEQYF
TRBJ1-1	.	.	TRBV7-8	TGTGCCAGCACCCAAGTCGGGAGGGCGTCCACTGAAGCTTTCTTT	CASTQVGRASTEAFF
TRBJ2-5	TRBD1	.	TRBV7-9	TGTGCCAGCAGCTCCAACCGGGGACAGCTTCAAGAGACCCAGTACTTC	CASSSNRGQLQETQYF